These 20 T cell receptor beta chains originate from one sample sequenced in a study of cytomegalovirus exposure and HLA in healthy donors. Libraries were prepared by immunoSEQ multiplex PCR; TCRdb keeps only in-frame clonotypes and omits some of them. The sample has 250,000 to 300,000 clones; roughly 89% are singletons. The sequenced sample was PBMCs. The receptors come from a woman aged 18-29 years in good health and CMV-seronegative.

The chain combines TRBV10-3 with TRBJ2-7; tentatively, D is TRBD1 (6 bases). This CDR3 is built from 11 residues. Germline V gene data show CDR1 as ENHRY and CDR2 as SYGVKD. V lost 3 bases and J 9 bases, leaving 9 bases between the germline ends. In nucleotides, the CDR3 is TGTGCCATCAGTGAAGGACAGTTGCAGTACGTC. Translation: CAISEGQLQYV.

This clone occurred once. The chain couples TRBV5-6 to TRBJ2-3, with a tentative D call TRBD2 (5 bases). V was cut by 1 base and J by 8 bases, with 20 bases left in between. This CDR3 is built from 16 residues. Per the germline V gene, CDR1 is SGHDT and CDR2 is YYEEEE. The CDR3 nucleotides read TGTGCCAGCAGCTTGCTTGGCACCCGGGAAGCAAGTACGCAGTATTTT. Translated: CASSLLGTREASTQYF.

The V gene is TRBV18, the J gene TRBJ1-1; 11 bases map to TRBD1. From germline, CDR1 is KGHSH and CDR2 LQKENI. This CDR3 contains 16 residues. V lost 3 bases and J lost 1; bases outside the gene matches: 4. The CDR3 reads CASSPGQGVTNTEAFF. CDR3 nucleotides: TGTGCCAGCTCACCGGGACAGGGGGTAACGAACACTGAAGCTTTCTTT.

This clone was picked up a small number of times. The rearrangement joins TRBV7-3 to TRBJ2-6; D gene uncertain. Per germline, CDR1 SGHTA and CDR2 FQGTGA. The germline V and J ends were trimmed by 1 base and 4 bases, with 5 bases remaining between them. The CDR3 contains 14 residues. CDR3 DNA: TGTGCCAGCAGCTTAATCTCCGGGGCCAACGTCCTGACTTTC. It yields the protein CASSLISGANVLTF.

The chain recombines TRBV4-1 with TRBJ2-2; D is uncertain. The CDR3 spans 15 residues. Germline CDR1 MGHRA, CDR2 YSYEKL. Trimming stripped 0 bases from V and 0 bases from J, with 5 bases between. CDR3 protein: CASSQDVPNTGELFF. DNA of the CDR3: TGCGCCAGCAGCCAAGACGTTCCGAACACCGGGGAGCTGTTTTTT.

This clone showed up just once. This chain connects TRBV7-9 to TRBJ1-1; tentatively, D is TRBD1 (5 bases). V lost 5 bases, J lost 1 base, and 14 bases lay in between. CDR1 is SEHNR, CDR2 FQNEAQ, per germline (reference sequence). The CDR3 length is 15 residues. The DNA of the CDR3 is TGTGCCAGCAGCCCATATGTCGGGGGGAACACTGAAGCTTTCTTT. Amino acid sequence: CASSPYVGGNTEAFF.

The chain uses TRBV10-2 and TRBJ2-2, with 9 bases aligning to TRBD1. This CDR3 comprises 15 residues. The V and J ends lost 10 bases and 5 bases, in that order; junction bases with no gene match: 11. Germline CDR1 and CDR2: WSHSY and SAAADI. Here the CDR3 reads CATQPGQGYTGELFF. CDR3 bases: TGCGCCACCCAGCCGGGACAGGGTTATACCGGGGAGCTGTTTTTT.

The chain links TRBV5-1 to TRBJ2-3; possible D gene TRBD1, 6 bases. Germline V gene data show CDR1 as SGHRS and CDR2 as YFSETQ. V shed 2 bases and J shed 0 bases, with 10 bases lying between them. CDR3 length: 15 residues. Here the CDR3 reads CASSFMGASTDTQYF. CDR3 nucleotides: TGCGCCAGCAGCTTCATGGGGGCCAGCACAGATACGCAGTATTTT.

The rearrangement joins TRBV5-4 to TRBJ2-2; 7 nucleotides match TRBD2. The J segment lost 2 bases and the V segment lost 0 bases, leaving 4 bases of the junction unmatched. Germline lookup yields CDR1 SGHNT and CDR2 YYREEE (reference sequence). The CDR3 extends over 16 amino acids. This chain's CDR3 is CASSLALAVNTGELFF. CDR3 coding DNA: TGTGCCAGCAGCTTGGCTCTAGCGGTAAACACCGGGGAGCTGTTTTTT. The entire variable domain, with the rest obtained from reference TRBV5-4 and TRBJ2-2, is as follows: ETGVTQSPTHLIKTRGQQVTLRCSSQSGHNTVSWYQQALGQGPQFIFQYYREEENGRGNFPPRFSGLQFPNYSSELNVNALELDDSALYLCASSLALAVNTGELFFGEGSRLTVL.

The chain couples TRBV5-1 to TRBJ2-7; 7 nucleotides align to TRBD2. J lost 13 bases, V lost 0 bases, and 13 bases had no gene match. From germline, CDR1 is SGHRS and CDR2 YFSETQ. The CDR3 sequence is 14 residues long. DNA of the CDR3: TGCGCCAGCAGCTTGGGAGAGCGGGGAGGCCAGATATACGTC. This codes for CASSLGERGGQIYV.

The chain has TRBV7-6 and TRBJ1-6; no definite D call. This CDR3 region has 16 residues. Trimming removed 3 bases at V and 5 bases at J, with 14 bases between. Germline V CDR1 and CDR2: SGHVS, FNYEAQ. The CDR3 region is CASSFDPDLNNSPLHF. CDR3 DNA: TGTGCCAGCAGCTTTGACCCCGACTTAAATAATTCACCCCTCCACTTT.

The chain uses TRBV5-6 and TRBJ1-2, with a tentative D call TRBD1 (6 bases). The CDR3 is 14 amino acids. The germline V gene encodes CDR1 SGHDT and CDR2 YYEEEE. Trimming stripped 4 bases from V and 5 bases from J, with 15 bases between. The CDR3 loop reads CASSPSGDNYGYTF. CDR3 coding DNA: TGTGCCAGCAGCCCGTCAGGGGATAATTATGGCTACACCTTC.

This clone occurred once. The chain links TRBV5-4 to TRBJ2-7; 9 positions agree with TRBD2. The CDR3 runs to 14 residues. J gave up 5 bases and V 5 bases, and 8 bases lay outside the gene matches. Germline V gene data show CDR1 as SGHNT and CDR2 as YYREEE (reference sequence). CDR3 sequence (DNA): TGTGCCAGCAGTTCCAGCGGGGGGCCCCACGAGCAGTACGTC. Translated, it gives CASSSSGGPHEQYV.

This chain's CDR3 is CASSVAGSGELFF. The CDR3 DNA follows: TGTGCCAGCAGCGTCGCGGGGTCCGGGGAGCTGTTTTTT. V and J are TRBV9 and TRBJ2-2, with D perhaps TRBD2 (6 bases). V shed 2 bases and J shed 6 bases, with 8 bases lying between them. This CDR3 is 13 amino acids long. Per germline, CDR1 SGDLS and CDR2 YYNGEE.

V gene TRBV5-1 combines with J gene TRBJ2-7, with 8 bases identical to TRBD1. J gave up 7 bases and V 1 base, and 4 bases lay outside the gene matches. CDR3 length: 13 residues. Germline CDR1 and CDR2: SGHRS and YFSETQ. The CDR3 nucleotides are TGCGCCAGCAGCTTGCAGGGGGCAGATGAGCAGTACGTC. Amino acids: CASSLQGADEQYV.

V and J are TRBV4-3 and TRBJ2-2; 10 nucleotides line up with TRBD1. The CDR3 is 16 residues long. V lost 1 base and J lost 7; bases outside the gene matches: 6. The V gene's germline CDR1 is LGHNA and CDR2 YSLEER. The CDR3 sequence is CASSQVGTGAIGELFF. The CDR3 DNA reads TGCGCCAGCAGCCAAGTAGGGACAGGGGCCATCGGGGAGCTGTTTTTT.

The chain combines TRBV13 with TRBJ2-7; 7 bases match TRBD1. This CDR3 is built from 13 residues. Trimming took 6 bases from V and 5 from J; bases not matched to a gene: 7. Germline V gives CDR1 PRHDT, CDR2 FYEKMQ (reference sequence). CDR3 nucleotides: TGTGCCAGCAGAGCGCTTACAGGGGACGAGCAGTACTTC. Its translation: CASRALTGDEQYF.

In DNA, the CDR3 is TGTGCCAGCAGCTTAGGGGATAGGGGGCTTGACGAGCAGTACTTC. Protein product: CASSLGDRGLDEQYF. The genes are TRBV7-9 and TRBJ2-7; 7 nucleotides align to TRBD1. J was trimmed by 5 bases and V by 1 base; bases with no gene match: 8. CDR1 SEHNR and CDR2 FQNEAQ come from the germline V gene (reference sequence). The CDR3 extends over 15 amino acids.

The chain couples TRBV6-5 to TRBJ1-6, with D perhaps TRBD1 (5 bases). Germline values: CDR1 MNHEY, CDR2 SVGAGI. V gave up 6 bases and J gave up 10 bases, with 13 bases separating them. This CDR3 has 13 amino acids. The CDR3 reads CASRNGGGSPLHF. CDR3 bases: TGTGCCAGCAGAAACGGGGGAGGGTCACCCCTCCACTTT.

CDR3: CASSYYRIREGEKLFF. CDR3 sequence (DNA): TGTGCCAGCAGTTACTACCGAATCCGGGAGGGAGAAAAACTGTTTTTT. V usage is TRBV6-6 and J usage is TRBJ1-4; D not certain. The CDR3 consists of 16 residues. Per germline, CDR1 MNHNY and CDR2 SVGAGI (reference sequence). The ends were cut back, 1 base at V and 8 bases at J, with 17 bases in the middle.